Below are 23 T cell receptor beta chains sequenced from a single sample in a study of cytomegalovirus exposure and HLA in healthy donors. PCR employed 60 Vbeta and 13 Jbeta primers. TCRdb's table, derived via immunoSEQ multiplex PCR, lists solely in-frame clones and lacks some. Of about 160,000 clones listed, approximately 70% are singletons. The sample was PBMCs. The receptors stem from a man in his forties in good health and CMV-seropositive.

About this clone: Germline and junction disagree at one end, which may indicate a read error. The chain has TRBV7-3 and TRBJ2-7, with 11 nucleotides matching TRBD1. From germline, CDR1 is SGHTA and CDR2 FQGTGA. The CDR3 runs 13 residues. CDR3 protein: CASSLRDRGDLEF. The CDR3 DNA sequence: TGTGCCAGCAGCCTCCGGGACAGGGGGGACCTAGAGTTC.

There are many counts of this clone. The V gene is TRBV18, the J gene TRBJ2-3; 10 nucleotides align to TRBD2. This CDR3 spans 17 amino acids. The J segment lost 3 bases and the V segment lost 6 bases, leaving 12 bases of the junction unmatched. Germline CDR1 is KGHSH and CDR2 is LQKENI. CDR3 region: CASSRQPAGGETDTQYF. The CDR3 region has the DNA TGTGCCAGCTCCCGCCAACCAGCGGGGGGGGAGACAGATACGCAGTATTTT.

The chain couples TRBV5-1 to TRBJ2-3; D may be TRBD1 (5 bases). CDR1 is SGHRS, CDR2 YFSETQ, per germline. The CDR3 covers 14 residues. Between the trimmed V and J ends, which lost 0 bases and 2 bases, there was a span of 7 bases. The CDR3 DNA reads as TGCGCCAGCAGCTTGGCACAGGACACAGATACGCAGTATTTT. As protein: CASSLAQDTDTQYF.

The V call is TRBV7-3, the J call TRBJ2-1; D ambiguous. Per germline, CDR1 SGHTA and CDR2 FQGTGA. This CDR3 has 12 residues. The V end was cut by 6 bases, the J end by 7 bases, with 10 bases between. As DNA, the CDR3 is TGTGCCAGCAGTTATCCGCGGAATGAGCAGTTCTTC. Its protein is CASSYPRNEQFF.

This clone has just one count. The chain employs TRBV7-2 and TRBJ2-5; tentative D call: TRBD2 (5 bases). TRBJ2-7 matches the DNA end more closely, so the J call is doubtful. CDR3 length: 12 residues. CDR1 and CDR2 (germline): SGHTA, FQGNSA. The chain's CDR3 is CASSLRGNEQYF. For the CDR3, the DNA is TGTGCCAGCAGCCTTAGAGGGAACGAGCAGTACTTC.

This clone was seen more than once but under ten times. The rearrangement uses TRBV5-1 and TRBJ1-1, with a tentative D call TRBD1 (5 bases). V lost 0 bases and J lost 5, with 14 bases in between. The CDR3 extends over 15 amino acids. Germline loops: CDR1 SGHRS, CDR2 YFSETQ. The CDR3 DNA sequence: TGCGCCAGCAGCTTGGCCCCAGGGCCAAGTACTGAAGCTTTCTTT. Amino acid sequence: CASSLAPGPSTEAFF.

The genes are TRBV4-1 and TRBJ2-1; 11 bases align to TRBD1. This CDR3 is 15 amino acids long. Germline CDR1 reads MGHRA; CDR2 reads YSYEKL. The V segment lost 3 bases and the J segment 7 bases; nucleotides outside the gene matches: 5. The CDR3 bases are TGCGCCAGCAGCCAGCGCGGACAGGGGGCAAATGAGCAGTTCTTC. This sequence encodes CASSQRGQGANEQFF.

The V gene is TRBV30, the J gene TRBJ2-5; tentatively, D is TRBD1 (5 bases). The CDR3 extends over 14 amino acids. Trimming stripped 4 bases from V and 1 base from J, with 13 bases between. In germline, CDR1 is GTSNPN, CDR2 SVGIG (reference sequence). The CDR3 reads CAWNALRAQETQYF. The CDR3 DNA is TGTGCCTGGAACGCTCTCAGGGCCCAAGAGACCCAGTACTTC.

This sequence joins TRBV7-9 and TRBJ1-6, with TRBD1 matching over 7 bases. Germline-derived CDR1 and CDR2 are SEHNR and FQNEAQ (reference sequence). This CDR3 is 12 amino acids long. The V and J ends lost 8 bases and 8 bases, in that order; junction bases with no gene match: 3. The CDR3 sequence: CASGTGDSPLHF. CDR3 DNA sequence: TGTGCCAGCGGTACAGGGGATTCACCCCTCCACTTT.

This clone has just a few counts. Other DNA sequences from this sample encode an identical CDR3 as well. V is TRBV27 and J is TRBJ1-4, with a possible D match to TRBD1 (6 bases). From germline, CDR1 is MNHEY and CDR2 SMNVEV (reference sequence). The CDR3 extends over 16 amino acids. The V and J ends lost 5 bases and 0 bases respectively, with 13 bases between them. The chain's CDR3 is CASSPWTDSTNEKLFF. The CDR3, as DNA: TGTGCCAGCAGTCCTTGGACAGACTCAACTAATGAAAAACTGTTTTTT.

This clone showed up just once. V usage is TRBV9 and J usage is TRBJ1-4; D gene unclear. CDR3 length: 15 amino acids. Between the trimmed V and J ends, which lost 0 bases and 3 bases, there was a span of 9 bases. The V gene's germline CDR1 is SGDLS and CDR2 YYNGEE. In nucleotides, the CDR3 is TGTGCCAGCAGCGTAGGAAGGGAGGCTAATGAAAAACTGTTTTTT. Amino acid sequence: CASSVGREANEKLFF.

The rearrangement links TRBV5-4 to TRBJ2-7, with D possibly TRBD1 on 7 matching bases. Germline V gives CDR1 SGHNT, CDR2 YYREEE (reference sequence). V shed 4 bases and J shed 2 bases, with 22 bases lying between them. This CDR3 spans 17 amino acids. CDR3 in amino acids: CASSLDPRQGGTYEQYF. The CDR3 DNA reads as TGTGCCAGCAGCCTAGACCCTAGACAGGGAGGTACCTACGAGCAGTACTTC.

This sequence joins TRBV5-4 and TRBJ2-5; a possible D gene is TRBD2 (6 bases). Trimming pared 4 bases from V and 5 bases from J, leaving 15 bases between. This CDR3 region has 14 residues. Germline V gives CDR1 SGHNT, CDR2 YYREEE (reference sequence). CDR3 DNA: TGTGCCAGCAGCCATCGCGGAGGGATGGAGACCCAGTACTTC. It codes for CASSHRGGMETQYF.

This chain uses TRBV14 with TRBJ2-5; TRBD2 agrees at 14 bases. The CDR3 has 16 amino acids. Germline V gives CDR1 SGHDN, CDR2 FVKESK. V trimming: 6 bases; J trimming: 5 bases; junction bases outside the gene matches: 8. Written as DNA, the CDR3 is TGTGCCAGCAGTCTCCGACTAGCGGGGGGGAGTGAGACCCAGTACTTC. It translates to CASSLRLAGGSETQYF. Variable domain in full (rest from reference TRBV14 and TRBJ2-5): EAGVTQFPSHSVIEKGQTVTLRCDPISGHDNLYWYRRVMGKEIKFLLHFVKESKQDESGMPNNRFLAERTGGTYSTLKVQPAELEDSGVYFCASSLRLAGGSETQYFGPGTRLLVL.

V is TRBV7-2 and J is TRBJ1-4; D is possibly TRBD1 (6 bases). Germline CDR1 is SGHTA and CDR2 is FQGNSA. Trimming stripped 5 bases from V and 7 bases from J, with 14 bases between. There are 14 residues in the CDR3. CDR3 bases: TGTGCCAGCAGCGCCGTCGGACAGTCTGAAAAACTGTTTTTT. This sequence encodes CASSAVGQSEKLFF.

This chain joins TRBV12-2 and TRBJ1-6; the table's D gene call, TRBD1, was not cross checked with the DNA. TRBV12-2 represents a pseudogene. The CDR3 spans 15 residues. This CDR3 is CASRPAGKGPLPLHF. In nucleotides, the CDR3 is TGTGCAAGTCGTCCGGCAGGGAAGGGCCCTCTACCCCTCCACTTT.

This chain connects TRBV5-1 to TRBJ2-7; 8 positions match TRBD1. CDR3 length: 15 amino acids. Looked up from germline, CDR1 is SGHRS and CDR2 is YFSETQ. V gave up 4 bases and J gave up 1 base; unmatched junction bases: 7. The CDR3 region has the DNA TGCGCCAGCAGCGAGGGGACAGGTAGGTCCTACGAGCAGTACTTC. It translates to CASSEGTGRSYEQYF. The whole variable domain, filled in from reference TRBV5-1 and TRBJ2-7, reads KAGVTQTPRYLIKTRGQQVTLSCSPISGHRSVSWYQQTPGQGLQFLFEYFSETQRNKGNFPGRFSGRQFSNSRSEMNVSTLELGDSALYLCASSEGTGRSYEQYFGPGTRLTVT.

This clone has just a few counts. The rearrangement uses TRBV19 and TRBJ2-7, with D possibly being TRBD1 (6 bases). V was trimmed by 5 bases and J by 2 bases, leaving 13 bases between them. This CDR3 is built from 14 residues. Germline-derived CDR1 and CDR2 are LNHDA and SQIVND (reference sequence). CDR3 in DNA: TGTGCCAGTAGTCATGGACAGCGACCCTACGAGCAGTACTTC. Protein sequence: CASSHGQRPYEQYF.

The J gene is TRBJ2-7, the V gene TRBV6-1, with a weak D call TRBD1 (7 bases). The V and J ends lost 1 base and 4 bases respectively, with 14 bases between them. The CDR3 consists of 15 residues. Germline V gene sequence: CDR1 MNHNS, CDR2 SASEGT. CDR3 sequence (DNA): TGTGCCAGCAGTGAAGGAAGGGCAGGGGGGTACGAGCAGTACTTC. Residues: CASSEGRAGGYEQYF.

This chain uses TRBV27 with TRBJ2-2; D may be TRBD2 (6 bases). Trimming removed 4 bases from V and 3 bases from J, with 12 bases in between. The CDR3 runs 15 residues. Germline V gene sequence: CDR1 MNHEY, CDR2 SMNVEV (reference sequence). The CDR3 coding sequence is TGTGCCAGCAGTTCGTCGGGACTTGACACCGGGGAGCTGTTTTTT. Its translation: CASSSSGLDTGELFF.

V gene TRBV5-1 combines with J gene TRBJ1-4; the match to TRBD1 covers 7 bases. The J segment lost 8 bases and the V segment lost 5 bases, leaving 9 bases of the junction unmatched. Germline V lookup: CDR1 SGHRS, CDR2 YFSETQ. The CDR3 consists of 14 residues. The CDR3 DNA reads as TGCGCCAGCAGTTTTATCCCAGGGGGGGAAAAACTGTTTTTT. Amino acid sequence: CASSFIPGGEKLFF.

This clone appeared a few times. V gene TRBV5-6 combines with J gene TRBJ1-1; the match to TRBD1 covers 12 bases. Unmatched junction bases numbered 5, after V lost 4 bases and J lost 4 bases. This CDR3 spans 15 amino acids. The germline CDR1 and CDR2 sequences are SGHDT and YYEEEE. CDR3 region: CASSQGTGGSTEAFF. CDR3 DNA sequence: TGTGCCAGCAGCCAAGGGACAGGGGGCTCCACTGAAGCTTTCTTT.

V and J are TRBV5-1 and TRBJ1-1; D call uncertain. The germline V and J ends were trimmed by 4 bases and 5 bases, with 6 bases remaining between them. This CDR3 contains 11 residues. The V gene's germline CDR1 is SGHRS and CDR2 YFSETQ. The CDR3 reads CASSAGTEAFF. The CDR3 coding sequence is TGCGCCAGCAGCGCGGGTACTGAAGCTTTCTTT. Supplemented by reference TRBV5-1 and TRBJ1-1, the full variable domain reads KAGVTQTPRYLIKTRGQQVTLSCSPISGHRSVSWYQQTPGQGLQFLFEYFSETQRNKGNFPGRFSGRQFSNSRSEMNVSTLELGDSALYLCASSAGTEAFFGQGTRLTVV.